A selection of T cell receptor beta chains follows, all from one sample in a study of CD8+ T cells in alopecia areata. Assay: immunoSEQ multiplex PCR; the TCRdb copy retains only in-frame clones and omits some. The sample has some 240,000 clones; more than 45% are singletons. Sequencing was performed on CD4+ T cells sorted from blood, taken at week 0. The origin of the receptors is a human donor with alopecia areata. CDR3s include the opening cysteine and the closing phenylalanine or tryptophan. Each record gives: clone size, D gene, CDR3 length, J gene, V gene, CDR3 protein, CDR3 DNA. The D gene is left open where the match is weak. The size field is filled for only some rows; it gives once, few, many or a size class.

clone_size: NA
d_call: NA
cdr3_length: 13
j_call: TRBJ1-4
v_call: TRBV30
cdr3_aa: CAWIGRWNEKLFF
cdr3_nt: TGTGCCTGGATTGGACGGTGGAATGAAAAACTGTTTTTT

clone_size: NA
d_call: NA
cdr3_length: 12
j_call: TRBJ1-2
v_call: TRBV2
cdr3_aa: CASSRDLAGYTF
cdr3_nt: TGTGCCAGCAGTCGGGACCTGGCTGGCTACACCTTC

clone_size: NA
d_call: NA
cdr3_length: 13
j_call: TRBJ1-2
v_call: TRBV29-1
cdr3_aa: CSVAGRLNYGYTF
cdr3_nt: TGCAGCGTTGCGGGAAGATTAAACTATGGCTACACCTTC

clone_size: NA
d_call: NA
cdr3_length: 13
j_call: TRBJ1-6
v_call: TRBV27
cdr3_aa: CASSLGGNSPLHF
cdr3_nt: TGTGCCAGCAGTTTGGGGGGAAATTCACCCCTCCACTTT

clone_size: NA
d_call: NA
cdr3_length: 13
j_call: TRBJ1-1
v_call: TRBV30
cdr3_aa: CAWSEVSFSEAFF
cdr3_nt: TGTGCCTGGAGTGAAGTCTCTTTCTCTGAAGCTTTCTTT

clone_size: NA
d_call: TRBD1
cdr3_length: 15
j_call: TRBJ2-7
v_call: TRBV5-1
cdr3_aa: CASSSGTGAIRKQYF
cdr3_nt: TGCGCCAGCAGCTCCGGGACAGGGGCGATACGAAAGCAGTACTTC

clone_size: NA
d_call: TRBD2
cdr3_length: 16
j_call: TRBJ2-1
v_call: TRBV7-3
cdr3_aa: CASSPQAGGHSNEQFF
cdr3_nt: TGTGCCAGCAGCCCCCAAGCGGGGGGGCATTCCAATGAGCAGTTCTTC

clone_size: NA
d_call: TRBD1
cdr3_length: 13
j_call: TRBJ1-1
v_call: TRBV30
cdr3_aa: CAWSRQGHTEAFF
cdr3_nt: TGTGCCTGGAGTAGACAGGGCCACACTGAAGCTTTCTTT

clone_size: NA
d_call: NA
cdr3_length: 14
j_call: TRBJ2-5
v_call: TRBV5-5
cdr3_aa: CASSLENIGIRDYF
cdr3_nt: TGTGCCAGCAGCTTGGAGAATATCGGAATCCGAGATTACTTC

clone_size: NA
d_call: NA
cdr3_length: 14
j_call: TRBJ2-2
v_call: TRBV12-5
cdr3_aa: CASGLVLPTGELFF
cdr3_nt: TGTGCTAGTGGTTTGGTCCTCCCCACCGGGGAGCTGTTTTTT

clone_size: NA
d_call: TRBD1
cdr3_length: 15
j_call: TRBJ1-5
v_call: TRBV6-5
cdr3_aa: CASSLTGGGNQPQHF
cdr3_nt: TGTGCCAGCAGCCTCACAGGGGGCGGCAATCAGCCCCAGCATTTT

clone_size: NA
d_call: TRBD1
cdr3_length: 15
j_call: TRBJ2-7
v_call: TRBV9
cdr3_aa: CASSSAGGLSYEQYF
cdr3_nt: TGTGCCAGCAGCTCAGCAGGGGGCCTTTCCTACGAGCAGTACTTC

clone_size: NA
d_call: NA
cdr3_length: 14
j_call: TRBJ1-2
v_call: TRBV30
cdr3_aa: CAWSPKGSGYGYTF
cdr3_nt: TGTGCCTGGAGCCCCAAGGGGTCAGGGTATGGCTACACCTTC

clone_size: NA
d_call: NA
cdr3_length: 17
j_call: TRBJ2-7
v_call: TRBV6-7
cdr3_aa: CASSYSMGSSSLYEQYF
cdr3_nt: TGTGCCAGCAGTTACTCGATGGGGTCGAGTTCCCTCTACGAGCAGTACTTC

clone_size: NA
d_call: NA
cdr3_length: 13
j_call: TRBJ1-1
v_call: TRBV7-3
cdr3_aa: CASSLQRDTEAFF
cdr3_nt: TGTGCCAGCAGCTTACAGAGGGACACTGAAGCTTTCTTT

clone_size: NA
d_call: TRBD2
cdr3_length: 17
j_call: TRBJ2-1
v_call: TRBV7-2
cdr3_aa: CASSAEYRTSGRHEQFF
cdr3_nt: TGTGCCAGCAGTGCTGAGTATCGGACTAGCGGGAGACATGAGCAGTTCTTC

clone_size: NA
d_call: TRBD2
cdr3_length: 16
j_call: TRBJ2-4
v_call: TRBV7-6
cdr3_aa: CASSRTSGLVENIQYF
cdr3_nt: TGTGCCAGCAGCCGGACTAGCGGGTTAGTTGAAAACATTCAGTACTTC

clone_size: few
d_call: NA
cdr3_length: 16
j_call: TRBJ2-1
v_call: TRBV9
cdr3_aa: CASSVDPGDLYNEQFF
cdr3_nt: TGTGCCAGCAGCGTAGATCCAGGGGACTTGTACAATGAGCAGTTCTTC

clone_size: NA
d_call: TRBD2
cdr3_length: 15
j_call: TRBJ2-7
v_call: TRBV9
cdr3_aa: CASSVTSGPPYEQYF
cdr3_nt: TGTGCCAGCAGCGTGACTAGCGGTCCGCCCTACGAGCAGTACTTC

clone_size: NA
d_call: NA
cdr3_length: 14
j_call: TRBJ1-5
v_call: TRBV19
cdr3_aa: CASSIRVGNQPQHF
cdr3_nt: TGTGCCAGTAGTATCCGGGTGGGCAATCAGCCCCAGCATTTT

clone_size: NA
d_call: TRBD2
cdr3_length: 14
j_call: TRBJ2-5
v_call: TRBV6-5
cdr3_aa: CATSSGRAGETQYF
cdr3_nt: TGTGCCACCTCTAGCGGGAGGGCCGGTGAGACCCAGTACTTC

clone_size: NA
d_call: NA
cdr3_length: 13
j_call: TRBJ2-7
v_call: TRBV29-1
cdr3_aa: CSVGGRAHYEQYF
cdr3_nt: TGCAGCGTTGGAGGTAGGGCTCACTACGAGCAGTACTTC

clone_size: NA
d_call: NA
cdr3_length: 11
j_call: TRBJ2-1
v_call: TRBV20-1
cdr3_aa: CSARKSYEQFF
cdr3_nt: TGCAGTGCTAGGAAGAGCTATGAGCAGTTCTTC

clone_size: NA
d_call: TRBD2
cdr3_length: 13
j_call: TRBJ2-3
v_call: TRBV11-2
cdr3_aa: CASSYAGADTQYF
cdr3_nt: TGTGCCAGCAGCTACGCGGGGGCAGATACGCAGTATTTT

clone_size: NA
d_call: NA
cdr3_length: 16
j_call: TRBJ1-2
v_call: TRBV7-2
cdr3_aa: CASSLASGAIYYGYTF
cdr3_nt: TGTGCCAGCAGCTTAGCCTCAGGAGCTATCTACTATGGCTACACCTTC

clone_size: NA
d_call: TRBD2
cdr3_length: 16
j_call: TRBJ2-1
v_call: TRBV19
cdr3_aa: CASNPGLAGPYNEQFF
cdr3_nt: TGTGCCAGTAACCCGGGACTAGCGGGACCCTACAATGAGCAGTTCTTC

clone_size: NA
d_call: TRBD1
cdr3_length: 14
j_call: TRBJ2-7
v_call: TRBV11-2
cdr3_aa: CASSSGQGIDEQYF
cdr3_nt: TGTGCCAGCAGCTCGGGACAGGGGATCGACGAGCAGTACTTC

clone_size: few
d_call: NA
cdr3_length: 15
j_call: TRBJ2-7
v_call: TRBV7-3
cdr3_aa: CASSPGASRPYEQYF
cdr3_nt: TGTGCCAGCAGCCCAGGGGCATCCAGGCCCTACGAGCAGTACTTC

clone_size: many
d_call: NA
cdr3_length: 16
j_call: TRBJ2-3
v_call: TRBV29-1
cdr3_aa: CSVAGLGSGISDTQYF
cdr3_nt: TGCAGCGTTGCCGGTCTCGGGTCAGGGATTTCAGATACGCAGTATTTT

clone_size: few
d_call: NA
cdr3_length: 14
j_call: TRBJ1-2
v_call: TRBV5-1
cdr3_aa: CASSGQDGAYGYTF
cdr3_nt: TGCGCCAGCAGTGGGCAAGATGGCGCGTATGGCTACACCTTC

clone_size: NA
d_call: NA
cdr3_length: 12
j_call: TRBJ1-2
v_call: TRBV29-1
cdr3_aa: CSALRQDYGYTF
cdr3_nt: TGCAGCGCCCTTCGACAGGACTATGGCTACACCTTC